The clone carrying this TCR beta chain was observed a few times. Its specificity is unknown. This record comes from a study of vaccination and CD4 T cells after COVID-19. An Oncomine TCR Beta short-read assay was used to sequence the DNA from cultured CD4+ T cells. MiXCR was run by TCRdb on the PCR reads, yielding one entry per CDR3 protein. The sample has approximately 15,000 distinct CDR3 sequences, around a fifth seen once; the top ten hold around 12%. Stated treatment: approximately nine-day PBMC culture with coronavirus spike peptide pools or control peptides (ViraFEST assay). The origin of this receptor is a human donor who received a COVID-19 vaccine. The specimen comprised CD4+ T cells from blood, cultured in vitro, sampled before SARS-CoV-2 vaccination.

The CDR3 here is CAISDSLTGFVAEAFF. Here the CDR3 DNA reads TGTGCCATCAGTGATTCCCTAACAGGGTTTGTCGCTGAAGCTTTCTTT. The V call is TRBV10-3, the J call TRBJ1-1; D possibly corresponds to TRBD1 (6 bases). V lost 3 bases to trimming and J lost 6 bases, with 20 bases between them. The CDR3 length is 16 residues. Germline V gene lookup returns CDR1 ENHRY and CDR2 SYGVKD.